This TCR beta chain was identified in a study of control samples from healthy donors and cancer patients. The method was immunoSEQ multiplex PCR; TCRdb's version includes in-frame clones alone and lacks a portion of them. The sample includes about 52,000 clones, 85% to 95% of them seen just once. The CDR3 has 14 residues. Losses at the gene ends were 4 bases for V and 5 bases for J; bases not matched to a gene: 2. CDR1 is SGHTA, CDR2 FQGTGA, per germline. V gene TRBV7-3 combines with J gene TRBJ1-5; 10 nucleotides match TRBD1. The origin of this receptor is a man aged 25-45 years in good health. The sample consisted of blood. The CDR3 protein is CASSSGQGDQPQHF. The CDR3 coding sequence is TGTGCCAGCAGCTCCGGACAGGGGGATCAGCCCCAGCATTTT.